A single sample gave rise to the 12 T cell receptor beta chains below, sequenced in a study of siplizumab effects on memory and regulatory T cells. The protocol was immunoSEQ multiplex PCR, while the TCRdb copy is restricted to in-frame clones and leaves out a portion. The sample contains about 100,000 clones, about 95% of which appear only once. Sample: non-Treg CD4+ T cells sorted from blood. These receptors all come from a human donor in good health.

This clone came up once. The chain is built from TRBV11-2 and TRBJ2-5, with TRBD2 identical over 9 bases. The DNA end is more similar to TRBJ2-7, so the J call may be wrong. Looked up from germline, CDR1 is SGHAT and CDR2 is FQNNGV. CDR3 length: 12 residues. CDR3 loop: CASSRRGGEQYF. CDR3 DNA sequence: TGTGCCAGCAGCCGGCGGGGGGGCGAGCAGTACTTC.

CDR3 sequence (DNA): TGTGCCAGTAGTATACTGGTGGGGGCCTTCAATCAGCCCCAGCATTTT. This translates into CASSILVGAFNQPQHF. The chain uses TRBV19 and TRBJ1-5; a weak D match, TRBD1 (6 bases). The CDR3 has 16 amino acids. V lost 2 bases and J 3 bases, leaving 14 bases between the germline ends. Germline V CDR1 and CDR2: LNHDA, SQIVND (reference sequence).

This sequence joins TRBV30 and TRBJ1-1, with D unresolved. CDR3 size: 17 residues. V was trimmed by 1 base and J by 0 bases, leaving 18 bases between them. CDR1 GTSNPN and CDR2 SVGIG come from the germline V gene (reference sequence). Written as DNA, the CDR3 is TGTGCCTGGAGTGCTACAAACAAAGAACTCATGAACACTGAAGCTTTCTTT. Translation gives CAWSATNKELMNTEAFF.

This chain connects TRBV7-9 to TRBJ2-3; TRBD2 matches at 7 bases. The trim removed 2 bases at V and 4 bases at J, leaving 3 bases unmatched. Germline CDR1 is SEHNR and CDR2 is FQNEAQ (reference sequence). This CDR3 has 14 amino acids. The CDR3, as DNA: TGTGCCAGCAGCTTAACGGGAGGATCAGATACGCAGTATTTT. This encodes CASSLTGGSDTQYF.

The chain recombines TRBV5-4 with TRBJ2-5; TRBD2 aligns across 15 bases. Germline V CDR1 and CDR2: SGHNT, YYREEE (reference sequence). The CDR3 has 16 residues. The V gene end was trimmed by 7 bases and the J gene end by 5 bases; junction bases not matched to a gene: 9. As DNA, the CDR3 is TGTGCCAGCGGTGCCCCGGGACTAGCGGGAGGTGAGACCCAGTACTTC. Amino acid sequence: CASGAPGLAGGETQYF. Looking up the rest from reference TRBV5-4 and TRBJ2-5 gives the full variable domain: ETGVTQSPTHLIKTRGQQVTLRCSSQSGHNTVSWYQQALGQGPQFIFQYYREEENGRGNFPPRFSGLQFPNYSSELNVNALELDDSALYLCASGAPGLAGGETQYFGPGTRLLVL.

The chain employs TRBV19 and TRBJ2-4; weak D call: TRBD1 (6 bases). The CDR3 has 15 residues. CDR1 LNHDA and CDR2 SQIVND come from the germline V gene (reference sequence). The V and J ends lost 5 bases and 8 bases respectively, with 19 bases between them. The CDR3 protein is CASSLSTGATHIQYF. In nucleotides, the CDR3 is TGTGCCAGTAGTCTCTCGACAGGCGCGACGCACATTCAGTACTTC.

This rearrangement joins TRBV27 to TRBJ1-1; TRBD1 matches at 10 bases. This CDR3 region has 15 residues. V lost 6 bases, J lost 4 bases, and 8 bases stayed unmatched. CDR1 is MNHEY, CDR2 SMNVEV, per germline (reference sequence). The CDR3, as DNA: TGTGCCAGCAGGTATGGCCGACAGGGGGCCACTGAAGCTTTCTTT. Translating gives CASRYGRQGATEAFF.

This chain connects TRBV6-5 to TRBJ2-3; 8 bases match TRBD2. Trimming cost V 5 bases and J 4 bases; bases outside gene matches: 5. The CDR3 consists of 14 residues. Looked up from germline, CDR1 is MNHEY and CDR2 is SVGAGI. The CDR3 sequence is CASSPGLEADTQYF. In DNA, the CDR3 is TGTGCCAGCAGTCCGGGACTAGAGGCAGATACGCAGTATTTT.

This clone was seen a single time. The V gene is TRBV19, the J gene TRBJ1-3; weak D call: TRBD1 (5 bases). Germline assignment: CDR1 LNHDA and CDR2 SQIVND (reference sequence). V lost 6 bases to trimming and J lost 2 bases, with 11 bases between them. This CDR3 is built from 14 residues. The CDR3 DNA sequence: TGTGCCAGTAGGGGCGGGGGAACTGGAAACACCATATATTTT. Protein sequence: CASRGGGTGNTIYF.

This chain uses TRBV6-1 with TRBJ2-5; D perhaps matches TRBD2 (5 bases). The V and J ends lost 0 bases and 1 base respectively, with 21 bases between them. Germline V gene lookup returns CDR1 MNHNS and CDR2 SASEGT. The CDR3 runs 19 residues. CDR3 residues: CASSEAGDRVRRLQETQYF. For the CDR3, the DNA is TGTGCCAGCAGTGAAGCGGGTGATAGGGTAAGGAGGCTCCAAGAGACCCAGTACTTC.

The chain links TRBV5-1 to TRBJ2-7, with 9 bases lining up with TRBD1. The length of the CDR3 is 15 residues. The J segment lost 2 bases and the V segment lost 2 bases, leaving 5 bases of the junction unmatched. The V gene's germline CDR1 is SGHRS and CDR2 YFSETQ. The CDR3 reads CASSFGDRVTYEQYF. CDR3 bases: TGCGCCAGCAGCTTTGGGGACAGGGTTACCTACGAGCAGTACTTC.

CDR3 bases: TGTGCCAGCAAACAGGGGTCCTACGAGCAGTACTTC. Translated, it gives CASKQGSYEQYF. The chain links TRBV2 to TRBJ2-7; 7 nucleotides align to TRBD1. The CDR3 contains 12 residues. V dropped 7 bases and J dropped 1; count of bases not matched to a gene: 1. Germline CDR1 and CDR2: SNHLY and FYNNEI.